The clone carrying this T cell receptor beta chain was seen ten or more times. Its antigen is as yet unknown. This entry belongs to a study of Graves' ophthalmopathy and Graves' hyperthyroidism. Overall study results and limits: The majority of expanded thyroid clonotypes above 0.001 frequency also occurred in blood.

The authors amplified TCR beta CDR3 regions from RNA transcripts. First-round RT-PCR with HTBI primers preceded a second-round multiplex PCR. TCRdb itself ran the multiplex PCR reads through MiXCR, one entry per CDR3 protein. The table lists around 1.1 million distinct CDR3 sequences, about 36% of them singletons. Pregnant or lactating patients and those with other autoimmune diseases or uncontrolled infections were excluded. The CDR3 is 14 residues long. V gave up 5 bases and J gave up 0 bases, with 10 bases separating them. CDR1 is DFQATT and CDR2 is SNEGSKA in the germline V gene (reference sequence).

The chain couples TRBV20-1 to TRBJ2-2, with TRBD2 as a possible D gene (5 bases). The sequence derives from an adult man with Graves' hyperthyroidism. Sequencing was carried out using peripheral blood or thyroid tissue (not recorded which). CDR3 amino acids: CSARGSSNTGELFF. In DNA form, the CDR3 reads TGCAGTGCTCGCGGGTCCTCGAACACCGGGGAGCTGTTTTTT.